This TCR beta chain was obtained from a study of patients and donors after allogeneic stem cell transplantation. One entry per CDR3 protein, called by TCRdb with MiXCR from the RT-PCR reads. The sample yields about 110,000 distinct CDR3 sequences, around 33% seen once. This clonotype came up once. The V gene lost 2 bases and the J gene lost 8 bases, with 13 bases spanning the gap. This CDR3 has 14 amino acids. Germline loops: CDR1 DFQATT, CDR2 SNEGSKA (reference sequence). The sample comprised blood, either unsorted or a sorted T cell fraction (not recorded which). The sequence came from a human donor who was either an allogeneic HSCT recipient or a stem cell or donor lymphocyte infusion donor (not recorded which). It is not recorded whose cells these are; they may come from a transplant donor. The chain couples TRBV20-1 to TRBJ1-6, with D possibly matching TRBD1 (5 bases). Here the CDR3 DNA reads TGCAGTGCTAGATCCCTTCTAGGGGATTCACCCCTCCACTTT. It encodes CSARSLLGDSPLHF.